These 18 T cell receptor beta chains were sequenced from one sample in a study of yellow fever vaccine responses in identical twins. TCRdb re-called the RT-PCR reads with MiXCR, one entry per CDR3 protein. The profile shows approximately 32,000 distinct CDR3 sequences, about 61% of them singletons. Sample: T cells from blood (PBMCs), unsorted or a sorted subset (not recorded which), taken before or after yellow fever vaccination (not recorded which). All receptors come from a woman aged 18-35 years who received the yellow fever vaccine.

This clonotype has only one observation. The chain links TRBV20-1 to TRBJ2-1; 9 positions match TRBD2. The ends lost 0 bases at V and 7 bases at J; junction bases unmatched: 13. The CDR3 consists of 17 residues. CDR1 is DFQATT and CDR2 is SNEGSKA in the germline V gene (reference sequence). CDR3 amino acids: CSAREPSGGGAGNEQFF. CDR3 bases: TGCAGTGCTAGAGAGCCCTCCGGCGGGGGGGCCGGGAATGAGCAGTTCTTC.

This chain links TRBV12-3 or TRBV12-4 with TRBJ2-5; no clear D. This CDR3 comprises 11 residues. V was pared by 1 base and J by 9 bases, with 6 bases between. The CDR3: CASSLGLAQYF. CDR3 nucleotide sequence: TGTGCCAGCAGTTTAGGGTTGGCCCAGTACTTC.

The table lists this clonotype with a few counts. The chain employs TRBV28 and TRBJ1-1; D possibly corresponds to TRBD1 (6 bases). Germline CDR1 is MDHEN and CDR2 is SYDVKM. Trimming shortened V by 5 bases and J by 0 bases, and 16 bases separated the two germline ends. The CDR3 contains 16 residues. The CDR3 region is CASSPSGRGMNTEAFF. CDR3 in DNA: TGTGCCAGCAGTCCGTCCGGCAGGGGAATGAACACTGAAGCTTTCTTT. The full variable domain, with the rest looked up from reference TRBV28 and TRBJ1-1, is DVKVTQSSRYLVKRTGEKVFLECVQDMDHENMFWYRQDPGLGLRLIYFSYDVKMKEKGDIPEGYSVSREKKERFSLILESASTNQTSMYLCASSPSGRGMNTEAFFGQGTRLTVV.

CDR3 sequence reads: CASTSVAGQLAKNIQYF. In DNA, the CDR3 is TGTGCCAGCACTAGTGTGGCGGGACAACTAGCCAAAAACATTCAGTACTTC. The chain links TRBV13 to TRBJ2-4; D possibly matches TRBD1 or TRBD2 (6 bases each). V was cut by 7 bases and J by 0 bases, with 19 bases left in between. The CDR3 loop spans 17 amino acids. Germline assignment: CDR1 PRHDT and CDR2 FYEKMQ (reference sequence). Together with reference TRBV13 and TRBJ2-4, the CDR3 gives the full variable domain: AAGVIQSPRHLIKEKRETATLKCYPIPRHDTVYWYQQGPGQDPQFLISFYEKMQSDKGSIPDRFSAQQFSDYHSELNMSSLELGDSALYFCASTSVAGQLAKNIQYFGAGTRLSVL.

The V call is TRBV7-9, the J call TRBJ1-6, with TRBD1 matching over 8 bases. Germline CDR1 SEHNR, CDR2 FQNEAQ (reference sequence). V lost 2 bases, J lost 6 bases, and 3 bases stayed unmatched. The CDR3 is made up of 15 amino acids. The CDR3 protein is CASSLSDRGNSPLHF. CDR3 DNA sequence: TGTGCCAGCAGCTTATCTGACAGGGGTAATTCACCCCTCCACTTT.

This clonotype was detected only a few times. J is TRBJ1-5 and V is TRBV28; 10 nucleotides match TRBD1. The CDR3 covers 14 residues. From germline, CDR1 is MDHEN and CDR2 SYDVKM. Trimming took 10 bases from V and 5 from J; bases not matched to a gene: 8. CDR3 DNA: TGTGCCATTAGACAGGGGGCTTATTATCAGCCCCAGCATTTT. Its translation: CAIRQGAYYQPQHF.

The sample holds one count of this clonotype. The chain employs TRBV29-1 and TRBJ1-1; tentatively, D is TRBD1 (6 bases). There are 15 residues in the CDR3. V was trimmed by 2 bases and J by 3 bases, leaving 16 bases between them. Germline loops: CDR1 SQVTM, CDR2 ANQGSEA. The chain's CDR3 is CSVELGGSEYTEAFF. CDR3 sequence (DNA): TGCAGCGTTGAATTGGGGGGCAGTGAGTACACTGAAGCTTTCTTT. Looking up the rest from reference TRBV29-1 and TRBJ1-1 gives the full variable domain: SAVISQKPSRDICQRGTSLTIQCQVDSQVTMMFWYRQQPGQSLTLIATANQGSEATYESGFVIDKFPISRPNLTFSTLTVSNMSPEDSSIYLCSVELGGSEYTEAFFGQGTRLTVV.

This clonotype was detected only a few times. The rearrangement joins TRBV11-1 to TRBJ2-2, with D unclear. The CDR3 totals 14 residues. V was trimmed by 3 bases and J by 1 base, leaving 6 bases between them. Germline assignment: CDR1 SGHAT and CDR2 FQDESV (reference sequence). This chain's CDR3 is CASSLYGNTGELFF. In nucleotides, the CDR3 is TGTGCCAGCAGCTTGTACGGGAACACCGGGGAGCTGTTTTTT.

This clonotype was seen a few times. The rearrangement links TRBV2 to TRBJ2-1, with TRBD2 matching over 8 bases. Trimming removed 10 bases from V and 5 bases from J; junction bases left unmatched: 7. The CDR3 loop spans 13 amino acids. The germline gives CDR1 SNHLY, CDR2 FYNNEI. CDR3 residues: CANPGLGNNEQFF. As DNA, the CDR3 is TGTGCCAACCCGGGACTAGGCAACAATGAGCAGTTCTTC.

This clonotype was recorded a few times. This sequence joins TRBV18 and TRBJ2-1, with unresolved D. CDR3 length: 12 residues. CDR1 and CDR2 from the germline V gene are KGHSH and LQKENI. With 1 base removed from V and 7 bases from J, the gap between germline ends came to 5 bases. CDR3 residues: CASSPQGNEQFF. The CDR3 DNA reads TGTGCCAGCTCACCACAGGGTAATGAGCAGTTCTTC.

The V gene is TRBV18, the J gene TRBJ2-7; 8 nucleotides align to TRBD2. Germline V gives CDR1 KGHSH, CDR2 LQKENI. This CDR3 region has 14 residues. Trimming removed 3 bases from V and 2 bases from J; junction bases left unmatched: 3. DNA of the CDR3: TGTGCCAGCTCACCGGGACTAGGGACCTACGAGCAGTACTTC. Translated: CASSPGLGTYEQYF.

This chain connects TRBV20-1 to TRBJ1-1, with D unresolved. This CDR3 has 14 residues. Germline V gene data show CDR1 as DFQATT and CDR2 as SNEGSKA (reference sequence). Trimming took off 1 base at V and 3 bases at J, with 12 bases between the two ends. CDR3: CSARVGAGYTEAFF. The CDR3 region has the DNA TGCAGTGCTAGAGTGGGAGCCGGATACACTGAAGCTTTCTTT.

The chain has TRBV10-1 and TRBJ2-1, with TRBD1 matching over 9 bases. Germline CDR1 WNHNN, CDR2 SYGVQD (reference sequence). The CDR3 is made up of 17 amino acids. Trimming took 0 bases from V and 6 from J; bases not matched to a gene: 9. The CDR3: CASSESGHGTGTNEQFF. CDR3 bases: TGCGCCAGCAGTGAGTCTGGGCACGGGACAGGGACCAATGAGCAGTTCTTC.

The CDR3 here is CASSLDLGGDQPQHF. In DNA, the CDR3 is TGTGCCAGCAGCTTAGATCTAGGGGGCGATCAGCCCCAGCATTTT. The chain carries TRBV11-3 and TRBJ1-5; 7 nucleotides match TRBD1. Germline lookup yields CDR1 SGHNT and CDR2 YENEEA. The CDR3 sequence is 15 residues long. V trimming: 0 bases; J trimming: 5 bases; junction bases outside the gene matches: 4.

The CDR3 coding sequence is TGTGCCAGCTCGGCGGGTAGCAATCAGCCCCAGCATTTT. Translation gives CASSAGSNQPQHF. This chain joins TRBV18 and TRBJ1-5; no clear D. From germline, CDR1 is KGHSH and CDR2 LQKENI. The CDR3 covers 13 residues. V lost 6 bases to trimming and J lost 0 bases, with 6 bases between them.

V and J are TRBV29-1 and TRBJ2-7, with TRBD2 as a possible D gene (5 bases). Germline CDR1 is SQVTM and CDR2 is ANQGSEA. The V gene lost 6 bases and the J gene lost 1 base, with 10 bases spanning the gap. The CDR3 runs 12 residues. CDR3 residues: CSVEDGSYEQYF. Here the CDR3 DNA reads TGCAGCGTGGAGGATGGGTCCTACGAGCAGTACTTC.

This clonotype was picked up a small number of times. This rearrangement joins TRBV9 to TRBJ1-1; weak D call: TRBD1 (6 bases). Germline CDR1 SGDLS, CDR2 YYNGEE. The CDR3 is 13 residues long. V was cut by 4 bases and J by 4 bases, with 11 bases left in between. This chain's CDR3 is CASSRQGITEAFF. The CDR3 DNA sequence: TGTGCCAGCAGCCGCCAGGGGATCACTGAAGCTTTCTTT. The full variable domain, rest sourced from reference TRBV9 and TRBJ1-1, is DSGVTQTPKHLITATGQRVTLRCSPRSGDLSVYWYQQSLDQGLQFLIQYYNGEERAKGNILERFSAQQFPDLHSELNLSSLELGDSALYFCASSRQGITEAFFGQGTRLTVV.

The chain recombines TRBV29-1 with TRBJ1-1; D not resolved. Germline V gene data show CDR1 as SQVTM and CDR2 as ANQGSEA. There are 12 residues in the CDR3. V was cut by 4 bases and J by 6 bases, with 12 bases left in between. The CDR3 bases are TGCAGCGTTGTATTCCGGGGTTCTGAAGCTTTCTTT. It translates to CSVVFRGSEAFF.